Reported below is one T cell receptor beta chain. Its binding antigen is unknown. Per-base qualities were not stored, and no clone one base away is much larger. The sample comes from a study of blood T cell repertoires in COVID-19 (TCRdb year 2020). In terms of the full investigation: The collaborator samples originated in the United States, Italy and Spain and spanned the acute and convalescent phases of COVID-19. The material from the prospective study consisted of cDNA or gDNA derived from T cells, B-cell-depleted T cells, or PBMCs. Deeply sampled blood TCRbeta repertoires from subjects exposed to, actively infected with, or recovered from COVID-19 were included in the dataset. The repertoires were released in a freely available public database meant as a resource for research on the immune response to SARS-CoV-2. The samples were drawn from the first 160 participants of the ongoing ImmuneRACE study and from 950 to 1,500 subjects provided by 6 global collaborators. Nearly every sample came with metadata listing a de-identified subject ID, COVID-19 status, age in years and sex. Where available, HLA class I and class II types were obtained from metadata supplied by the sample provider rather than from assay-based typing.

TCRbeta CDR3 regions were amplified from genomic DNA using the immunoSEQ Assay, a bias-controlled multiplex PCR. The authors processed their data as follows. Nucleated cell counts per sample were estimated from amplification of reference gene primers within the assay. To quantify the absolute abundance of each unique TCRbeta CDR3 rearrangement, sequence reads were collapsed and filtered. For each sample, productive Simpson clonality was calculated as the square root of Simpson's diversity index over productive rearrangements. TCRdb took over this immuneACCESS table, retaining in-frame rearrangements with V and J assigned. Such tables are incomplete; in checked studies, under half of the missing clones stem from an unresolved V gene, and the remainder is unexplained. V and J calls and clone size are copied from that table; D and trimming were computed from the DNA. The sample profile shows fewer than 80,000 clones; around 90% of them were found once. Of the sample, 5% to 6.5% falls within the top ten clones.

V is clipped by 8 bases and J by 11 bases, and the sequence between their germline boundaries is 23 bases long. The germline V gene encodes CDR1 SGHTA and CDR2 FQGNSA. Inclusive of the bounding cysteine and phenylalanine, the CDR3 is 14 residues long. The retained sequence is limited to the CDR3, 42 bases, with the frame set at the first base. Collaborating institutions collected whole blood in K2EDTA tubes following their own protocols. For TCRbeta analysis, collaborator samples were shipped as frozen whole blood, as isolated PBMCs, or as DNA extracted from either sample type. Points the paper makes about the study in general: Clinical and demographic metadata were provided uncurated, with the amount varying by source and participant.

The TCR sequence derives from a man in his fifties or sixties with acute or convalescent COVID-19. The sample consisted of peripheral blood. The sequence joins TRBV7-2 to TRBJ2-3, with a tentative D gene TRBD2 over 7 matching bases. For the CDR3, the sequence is CASSTRGGADWQYF. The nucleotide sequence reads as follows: TGTGCCAGCTCTACGCGTGGGGGGGCGGATTGGCAGTATTTT.